The entry below describes one T cell receptor beta chain. Its antigen is currently unknown. Here immunoSEQ multiplex PCR was the method, and the copy in TCRdb shows in-frame clones only, minus some. The sample contains under 75,000 clones, around 91% of which appear only once. This entry comes from a study of graft-versus-host responses after intestinal transplantation. Study-wide results and limits: Within allografts, high graft-versus-host to host-versus-graft clonal ratios were seen among patients with graft-donor T cell macrochimerism.

The sample consisted of unstimulated CD8+ T cells sorted from spleen or lymph node cells, taken before transplant. The sequence derives from a human donor who was the organ donor for an intestinal transplant.

The CDR3 is CASTGKINNSPLHF. The CDR3 DNA sequence: TGTGCCAGTACAGGGAAGATTAATAATTCACCCCTCCACTTT. This sequence joins TRBV2 and TRBJ1-6, with a weak D call TRBD1 (6 bases). There are 14 residues in the CDR3. Looked up from germline, CDR1 is SNHLY and CDR2 is FYNNEI. Trimming took 9 bases from V and 5 from J, leaving 14 bases between them.